The present TCR beta chain was sequenced within a study of T cell responses to AZD1222 COVID-19 vaccine. Worth noting for this clone: Its antigen is as yet unknown.

Data came from immunoSEQ multiplex PCR; TCRdb stores just in-frame clones and leaves some out. The top ten clones hold roughly 5.3% of a sample with 110,000 or so clones, about nine tenths of them seen once. Study-wide findings and caveats: Regions 160-218 and 743-854 dominated among vaccine-associated CD4 TCRs spanning spike.

Trimming at V came to 5 bases and at J to 7 bases, leaving 10 bases not matched to a gene. Per germline, CDR1 SGHAT and CDR2 FQNNGV. The CDR3 is 14 residues long. The clonotype originates from an adult in good health. The sequencing used peripheral blood, collected on day 0 of AZD1222 vaccination. The chain combines TRBV11-2 with TRBJ2-7, with 8 bases fitting TRBD2. The CDR3 is CASSPAGGPWEQYF. The CDR3 DNA reads as TGTGCCAGCAGCCCCGCGGGAGGCCCCTGGGAGCAGTACTTC.